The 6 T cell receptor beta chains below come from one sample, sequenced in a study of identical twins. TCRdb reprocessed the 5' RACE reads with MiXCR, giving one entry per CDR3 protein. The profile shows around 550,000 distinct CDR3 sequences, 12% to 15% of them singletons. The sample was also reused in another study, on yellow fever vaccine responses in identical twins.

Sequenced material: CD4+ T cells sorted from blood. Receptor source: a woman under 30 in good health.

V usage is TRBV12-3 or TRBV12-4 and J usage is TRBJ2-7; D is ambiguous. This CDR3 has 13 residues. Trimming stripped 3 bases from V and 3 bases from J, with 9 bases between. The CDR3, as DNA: TGTGCCAGCAGTTTGGGCAAATACTACGAGCAGTACGTC. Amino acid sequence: CASSLGKYYEQYV.

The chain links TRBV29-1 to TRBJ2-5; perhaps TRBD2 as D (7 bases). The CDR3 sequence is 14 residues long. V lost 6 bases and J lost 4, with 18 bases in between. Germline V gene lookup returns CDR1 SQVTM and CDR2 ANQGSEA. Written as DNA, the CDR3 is TGCAGCGTGACTGAACAAAGGGGGGGAGAGACCCAGTACTTC. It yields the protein CSVTEQRGGETQYF.

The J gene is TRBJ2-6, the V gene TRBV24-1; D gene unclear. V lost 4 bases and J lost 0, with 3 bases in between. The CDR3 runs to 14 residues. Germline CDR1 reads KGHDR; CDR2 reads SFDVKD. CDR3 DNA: TGTGCCACCAGTGACCACTCTGGGGCCAACGTCCTGACTTTC. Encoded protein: CATSDHSGANVLTF.

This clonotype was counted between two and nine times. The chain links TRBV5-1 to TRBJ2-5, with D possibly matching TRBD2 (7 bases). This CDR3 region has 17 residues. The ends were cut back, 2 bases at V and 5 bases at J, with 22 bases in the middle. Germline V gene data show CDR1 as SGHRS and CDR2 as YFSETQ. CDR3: CASSFSSGGGALETQYF. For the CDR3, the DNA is TGCGCCAGCAGCTTCTCCAGTGGAGGGGGGGCCTTGGAGACCCAGTACTTC.

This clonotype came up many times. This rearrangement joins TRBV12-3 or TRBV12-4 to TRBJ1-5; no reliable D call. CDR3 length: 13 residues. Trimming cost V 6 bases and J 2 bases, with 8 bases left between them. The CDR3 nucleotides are TGTGCCAGCAGACCTACAGGCAATCAGCCCCAGCATTTT. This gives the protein CASRPTGNQPQHF.

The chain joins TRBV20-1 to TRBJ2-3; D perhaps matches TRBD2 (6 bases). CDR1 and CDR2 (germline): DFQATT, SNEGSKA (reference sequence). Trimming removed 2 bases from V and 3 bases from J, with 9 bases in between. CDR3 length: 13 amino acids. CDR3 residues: CSARKEGTDTQYF. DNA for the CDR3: TGCAGTGCTAGAAAGGAGGGAACAGATACGCAGTATTTT.